The next 10 T cell receptor beta chains were all read from a single sample in a study of sequential checkpoint blockade in melanoma. The assay was immunoSEQ multiplex PCR, and TCRdb's table has in-frame clones only and misses some. The data hold 20,000 to 25,000 clones, with approximately 82% observed a single time. Treatment noted: randomized to nivolumab then ipilimumab (arm A) or the reverse (arm B). The sequencing here drew on CD8+ T cells sorted from blood (inferred from file names), taken from a patient given nivolumab and ipilimumab in sequence. Every receptor here comes from a human donor with melanoma.

This clone was recorded a few times. The chain carries TRBV7-9 and TRBJ1-3; no firm D call. CDR3 length: 13 residues. CDR1 is SEHNR, CDR2 FQNEAQ, per germline (reference sequence). Trimming took 4 bases from V and 2 from J, leaving 6 bases between them. The CDR3 protein is CASSSGAGNTIYF. The CDR3 region has the DNA TGTGCCAGCAGCTCCGGGGCTGGAAACACCATATATTTT. Full variable domain (rest looked up from reference TRBV7-9 and TRBJ1-3): DTGVSQNPRHKITKRGQNVTFRCDPISEHNRLYWYRQTLGQGPEFLTYFQNEAQLEKSRLLSDRFSAERPKGSFSTLEIQRTEQGDSAMYLCASSSGAGNTIYFGEGSWLTVV.

This chain connects TRBV19 to TRBJ1-5, with D perhaps matching TRBD1 (6 bases). This CDR3 is built from 12 residues. V lost 9 bases to trimming and J lost 4 bases, with 10 bases between them. Germline assignment: CDR1 LNHDA and CDR2 SQIVND (reference sequence). As DNA, the CDR3 is TGTGCCAGCAGGGGTAGAAATCAGCCCCAGCATTTT. Amino acid sequence: CASRGRNQPQHF. The whole variable domain, filled in from reference TRBV19 and TRBJ1-5, reads DGGITQSPKYLFRKEGQNVTLSCEQNLNHDAMYWYRQDPGQGLRLIYYSQIVNDFQKGDIAEGYSVSREKKESFPLTVTSAQKNPTAFYLCASRGRNQPQHFGDGTRLSIL.

This chain joins TRBV5-4 and TRBJ1-3; 8 nucleotides agree with TRBD1. Per germline, CDR1 SGHNT and CDR2 YYREEE (reference sequence). The ends lost 0 bases at V and 4 bases at J; junction bases unmatched: 9. The CDR3 covers 17 residues. CDR3 nucleotide sequence: TGTGCCAGCAGCTTGGGGGTGGACAGGGATCCAGGAAACACCATATATTTT. Translation gives CASSLGVDRDPGNTIYF.

There are a few counts of this clone. The CDR3 DNA reads TGTGCCAGCAGTCAAATAGCAGGGGGGTGGGAGCTGTTTTTT. Amino acid sequence: CASSQIAGGWELFF. The V and J genes are TRBV28 and TRBJ2-2, with D perhaps matching TRBD1 (7 bases). V lost 5 bases, J lost 9 bases, and 16 bases lay in between. The CDR3 runs to 14 residues. Germline CDR1 MDHEN, CDR2 SYDVKM.

The chain recombines TRBV30 with TRBJ1-2; D uncertain. The CDR3 length is 11 residues. The V gene lost 2 bases and the J gene lost 1 base, with 2 bases spanning the gap. Germline V lookup: CDR1 GTSNPN, CDR2 SVGIG (reference sequence). The CDR3 DNA reads TGTGCCTGGAGTCTTAACTATGGCTACACCTTC. This codes for CAWSLNYGYTF.

The chain recombines TRBV2 with TRBJ1-5; tentatively, D is TRBD1 (5 bases). V was shortened by 4 bases and J by 1 base, with 8 bases between the two germline ends. The germline V gene has CDR1 SNHLY and CDR2 FYNNEI. The length of the CDR3 is 14 residues. CDR3 DNA: TGTGCCAGCAGTGGGGGCAGGAGCAATCAGCCCCAGCATTTT. It translates to CASSGGRSNQPQHF.

V gene TRBV10-3 combines with J gene TRBJ2-2, with TRBD1 matching 9 bases. Germline V gene data show CDR1 as ENHRY and CDR2 as SYGVKD. The length of the CDR3 is 16 residues. V lost 3 bases to trimming and J lost 5 bases; unmatched junction nucleotides: 7. CDR3 region: CAISDSDRGVTGELFF. Here the CDR3 DNA reads TGTGCCATCAGTGACTCCGACAGGGGGGTGACCGGGGAGCTGTTTTTT.

The chain recombines TRBV28 with TRBJ2-1; D might be TRBD1 (7 bases). The CDR3 runs to 15 residues. Per the germline V gene, CDR1 is MDHEN and CDR2 is SYDVKM. Between the trimmed V and J ends, which lost 3 bases and 7 bases, there was a span of 16 bases. CDR3 DNA sequence: TGTGCCAGCAGTTTCCCCAGGGGGGTTCAAAATGAGCAGTTCTTC. Protein sequence: CASSFPRGVQNEQFF.

This chain joins TRBV5-5 and TRBJ2-7; 11 nucleotides align to TRBD2. This CDR3 region has 14 residues. Losses at the gene ends were 6 bases for V and 2 bases for J; bases not matched to a gene: 4. Germline loops: CDR1 SGHKS, CDR2 YYEKEE (reference sequence). CDR3 in amino acids: CASKTSGATYEQYF. As DNA, the CDR3 is TGTGCCAGCAAGACTAGCGGGGCAACCTACGAGCAGTACTTC.

The chain recombines TRBV19 with TRBJ1-5; 8 bases are a match to TRBD1. V lost 5 bases, J lost 7 bases, and 13 bases stayed unmatched. CDR3 length equals 16 residues. CDR1 LNHDA and CDR2 SQIVND come from the germline V gene (reference sequence). The CDR3 DNA is TGTGCCAGTAGTTCCGGACAGGGTGGGTCAGGGCAGCCCCAGCATTTT. It codes for CASSSGQGGSGQPQHF.